This T cell receptor beta chain was recorded in a study of blood T cell repertoires in COVID-19. Study as a whole: Samples of COVID-19 (acute and convalescent) were obtained from the United States, Italy and Spain.

With 7 bases removed from V and 4 bases from J, the gap between germline ends came to 27 bases. Looked up from germline, CDR1 is SGHRS and CDR2 is YFSETQ. This CDR3 contains 18 residues. Assay: immunoSEQ multiplex PCR; the TCRdb copy retains only in-frame clones and omits some. The table records some 250,000 clones, about 86% of them present only once. The sample taken for sequencing was PBMCs or T cells enriched from blood (not recorded which). The chain recombines TRBV5-1 with TRBJ2-1, with D tentatively TRBD2 (5 bases). The TCR sequence derives from a woman in her forties with acute COVID-19. DNA for the CDR3: TGCGCCAGCTCGAGATTAAACATGGACTTCCAAAAGTACAATGAGCAGTTCTTC. Amino acids: CASSRLNMDFQKYNEQFF.